This T cell receptor (beta chain) was sequenced in a study of blood T cell repertoires in COVID-19 (dated by TCRdb to 2020 to 2021). In terms of the full investigation: The collaborator samples originated in the United States, Italy and Spain and spanned the acute and convalescent phases of COVID-19. The repertoires were made available in a free public database intended to serve as a resource for research on the immune response to SARS-CoV-2. The material from the prospective study consisted of cDNA or gDNA derived from T cells, B-cell-depleted T cells, or PBMCs. Samples were obtained from the ongoing ImmuneRACE study (first 160 participants) and from over 1,000 subjects provided by 6 global collaborators. Nearly every sample came with metadata listing a de-identified subject ID, COVID-19 status, age in years and sex. Where HLA class I and class II types were available, the types were taken from metadata supplied by the sample provider, not from assay-based typing. The dataset comprised deeply sampled blood TCRbeta repertoires from subjects exposed to, actively infected with, or recovered from COVID-19.

The immunoSEQ Assay, a bias-controlled multiplex PCR, was used to amplify TCRbeta CDR3 regions from genomic DNA. Per the authors' processing: Within the assay, amplification of reference gene primers was used to estimate how many nucleated cells each sample contained. Sequence reads were collapsed and filtered to measure the absolute abundance of every unique TCRbeta CDR3 rearrangement. Productive Simpson clonality was computed per sample as the square root of Simpson's diversity index over productive rearrangements. TCRdb stores this immuneACCESS table with in-frame sequences only. Part of the clones is absent; in the studies checked, under half of the shortfall reflects unresolved V genes, and no reason is known for the rest. Clonal size and the V and J genes are those of that table, whereas D and trimming came from the DNA. The sample data list roughly 70,000 clones, and 85% to 90% of these were observed just once. The top ten clones comprise 6.5% to 7.5% of the sample.

V and J are trimmed by 5 bases and 3 bases, and the gene matches miss 4 bases of the junction. For CDR1 and CDR2, the germline V gene lists SGHTA and FQGTGA. From its cysteine to its phenylalanine, the CDR3 spans 15 amino acids. The read is trimmed to its CDR3 DNA, 45 bases read in frame from base 1. A remark on this clone: The antigen this receptor binds is unknown. Base quality data are lacking; no much larger clone is found one base away.

Each collaborating institution followed its own protocols to collect whole blood in K2EDTA tubes. For TCRbeta analysis, collaborators shipped samples as frozen whole blood, isolated PBMCs, or DNA extracted from either of those sample types. General findings and caveats noted by the study authors: The amount of clinical and demographic metadata varied by source and participant and was provided uncurated.

Sequenced input: peripheral blood. The origin of this receptor is a woman at least 80 years old with active COVID-19. Recombination connected TRBV7-3 to TRBJ1-4, and 9 junctional nucleotides match TRBD1. The CDR3 protein: CASSETGGANEKLFF. The nucleotides read TGTGCCAGCAGCGAAACAGGGGGCGCTAATGAAAAACTGTTTTTT.